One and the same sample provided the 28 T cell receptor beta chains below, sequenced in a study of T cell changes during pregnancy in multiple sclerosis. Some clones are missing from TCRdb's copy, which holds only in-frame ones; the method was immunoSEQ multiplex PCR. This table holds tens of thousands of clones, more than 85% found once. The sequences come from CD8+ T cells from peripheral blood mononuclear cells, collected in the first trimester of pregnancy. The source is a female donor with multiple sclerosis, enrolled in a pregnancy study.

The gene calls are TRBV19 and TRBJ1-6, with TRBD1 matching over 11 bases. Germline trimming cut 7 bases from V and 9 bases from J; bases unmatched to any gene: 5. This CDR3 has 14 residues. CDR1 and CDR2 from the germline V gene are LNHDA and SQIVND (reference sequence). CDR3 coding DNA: TGTGCCAGTACTTCCGGGACAGGGGGTTCACCCCTCCACTTT. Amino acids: CASTSGTGGSPLHF.

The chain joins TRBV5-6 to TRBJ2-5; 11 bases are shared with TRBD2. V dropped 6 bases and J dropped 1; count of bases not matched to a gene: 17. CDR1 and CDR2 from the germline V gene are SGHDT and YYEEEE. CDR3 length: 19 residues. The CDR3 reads CASTEAGSGGASVQETQYF. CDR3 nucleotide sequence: TGTGCCAGCACCGAAGCGGGTAGCGGGGGGGCCTCGGTCCAAGAGACCCAGTACTTC.

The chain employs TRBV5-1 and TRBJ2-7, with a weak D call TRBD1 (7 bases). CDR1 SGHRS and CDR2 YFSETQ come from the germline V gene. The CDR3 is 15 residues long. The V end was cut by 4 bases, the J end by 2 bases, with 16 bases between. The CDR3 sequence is CASSPGGPRTYEQYF. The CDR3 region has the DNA TGCGCCAGCAGCCCAGGGGGGCCCCGAACCTACGAGCAGTACTTC.

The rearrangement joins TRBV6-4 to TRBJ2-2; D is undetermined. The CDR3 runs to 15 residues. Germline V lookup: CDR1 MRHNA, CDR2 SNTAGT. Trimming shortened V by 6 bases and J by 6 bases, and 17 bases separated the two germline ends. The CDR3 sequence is CASSPSQMGSGELFF. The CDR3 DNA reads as TGTGCCAGCAGCCCCAGCCAGATGGGCTCCGGGGAGCTGTTTTTT.

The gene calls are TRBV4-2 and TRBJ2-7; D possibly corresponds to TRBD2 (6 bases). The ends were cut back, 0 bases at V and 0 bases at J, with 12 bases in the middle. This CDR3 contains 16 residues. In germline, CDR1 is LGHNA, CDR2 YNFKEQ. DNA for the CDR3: TGTGCCAGCAGCCAAGATCGGGACTCTCCCTCCTACGAGCAGTACTTC. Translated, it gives CASSQDRDSPSYEQYF.

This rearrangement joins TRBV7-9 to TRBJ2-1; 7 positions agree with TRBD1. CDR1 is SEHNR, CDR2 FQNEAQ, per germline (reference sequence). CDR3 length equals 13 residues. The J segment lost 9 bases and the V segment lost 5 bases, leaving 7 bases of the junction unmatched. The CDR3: CASSPTQGSEQFF. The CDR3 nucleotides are TGTGCCAGCAGCCCAACACAGGGGAGTGAGCAGTTCTTC.

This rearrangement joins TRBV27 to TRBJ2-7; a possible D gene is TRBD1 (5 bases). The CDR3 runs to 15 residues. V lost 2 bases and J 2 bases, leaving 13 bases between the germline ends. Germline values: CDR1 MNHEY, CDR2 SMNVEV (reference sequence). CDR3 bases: TGTGCCAGCAGTTTAATTGGGGCAGATCCCTACGAGCAGTACTTC. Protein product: CASSLIGADPYEQYF.

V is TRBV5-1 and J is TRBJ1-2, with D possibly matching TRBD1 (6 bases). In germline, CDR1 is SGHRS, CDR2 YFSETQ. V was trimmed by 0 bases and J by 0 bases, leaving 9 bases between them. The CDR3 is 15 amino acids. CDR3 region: CASSLAQGANYGYTF. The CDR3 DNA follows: TGCGCCAGCAGCTTGGCACAGGGAGCTAACTATGGCTACACCTTC.

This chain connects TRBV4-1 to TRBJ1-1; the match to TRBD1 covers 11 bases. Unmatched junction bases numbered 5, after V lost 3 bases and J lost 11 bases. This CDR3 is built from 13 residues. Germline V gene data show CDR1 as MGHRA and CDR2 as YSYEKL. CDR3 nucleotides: TGCGCCAGCAGCCATGGACAGGGGGCGGATGCTTTCTTT. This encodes CASSHGQGADAFF.

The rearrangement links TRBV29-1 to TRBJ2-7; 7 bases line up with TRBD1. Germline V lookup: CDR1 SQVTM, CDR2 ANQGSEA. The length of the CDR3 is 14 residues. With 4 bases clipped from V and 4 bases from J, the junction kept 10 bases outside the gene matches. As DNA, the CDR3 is TGCAGCGTTGCGGACAGGCCGGGATCGTACGAGCAGTACTTC. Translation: CSVADRPGSYEQYF.

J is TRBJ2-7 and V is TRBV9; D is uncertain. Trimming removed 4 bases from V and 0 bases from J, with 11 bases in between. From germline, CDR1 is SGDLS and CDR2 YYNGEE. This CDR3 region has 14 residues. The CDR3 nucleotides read TGTGCCAGCAGCTTTACTACCAGCTCCTACGAGCAGTACTTC. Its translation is CASSFTTSSYEQYF.

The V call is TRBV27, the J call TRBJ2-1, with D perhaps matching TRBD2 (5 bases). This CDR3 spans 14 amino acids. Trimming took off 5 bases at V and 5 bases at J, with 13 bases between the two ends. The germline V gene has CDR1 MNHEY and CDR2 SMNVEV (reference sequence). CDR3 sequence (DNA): TGTGCCAGCAGTGACTACCCAGGAGACAATGAGCAGTTCTTC. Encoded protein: CASSDYPGDNEQFF.

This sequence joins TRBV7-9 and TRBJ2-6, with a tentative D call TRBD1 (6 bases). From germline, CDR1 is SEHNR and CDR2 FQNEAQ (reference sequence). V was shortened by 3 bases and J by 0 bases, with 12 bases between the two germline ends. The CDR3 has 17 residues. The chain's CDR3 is CASSFRQVVSGANVLTF. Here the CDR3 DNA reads TGTGCCAGCAGCTTCAGACAGGTAGTCTCTGGGGCCAACGTCCTGACTTTC.

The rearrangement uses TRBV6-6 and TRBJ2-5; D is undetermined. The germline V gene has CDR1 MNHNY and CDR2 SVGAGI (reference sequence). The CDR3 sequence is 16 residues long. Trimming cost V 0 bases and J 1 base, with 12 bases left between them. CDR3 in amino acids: CASSYSMLAVQETQYF. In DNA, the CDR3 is TGTGCCAGCAGTTACTCGATGTTGGCTGTCCAAGAGACCCAGTACTTC.

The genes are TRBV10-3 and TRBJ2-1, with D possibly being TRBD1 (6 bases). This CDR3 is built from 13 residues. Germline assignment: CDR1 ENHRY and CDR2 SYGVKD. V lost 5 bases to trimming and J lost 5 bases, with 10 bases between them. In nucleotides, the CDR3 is TGTGCCATCAGTCCAGGGGAGCACAATGAGCAGTTCTTC. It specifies CAISPGEHNEQFF.

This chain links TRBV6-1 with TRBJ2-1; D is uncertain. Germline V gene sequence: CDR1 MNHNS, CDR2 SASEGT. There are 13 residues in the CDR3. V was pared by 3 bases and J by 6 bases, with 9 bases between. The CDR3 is CASSESERNEQFF. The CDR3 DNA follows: TGTGCCAGCAGTGAGTCAGAGCGCAATGAGCAGTTCTTC.

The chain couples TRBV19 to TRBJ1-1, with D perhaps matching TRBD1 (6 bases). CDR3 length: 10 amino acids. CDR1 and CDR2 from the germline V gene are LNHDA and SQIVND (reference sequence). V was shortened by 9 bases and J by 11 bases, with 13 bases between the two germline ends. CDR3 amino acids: CASTGLGAFF. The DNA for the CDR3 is TGTGCCAGCACAGGGCTAGGGGCTTTCTTT.

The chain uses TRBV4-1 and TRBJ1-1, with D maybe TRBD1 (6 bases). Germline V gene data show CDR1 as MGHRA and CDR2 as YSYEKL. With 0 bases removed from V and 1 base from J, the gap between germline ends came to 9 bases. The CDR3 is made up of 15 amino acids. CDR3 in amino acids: CASSQEGGGNTEAFF. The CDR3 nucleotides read TGCGCCAGCAGCCAAGAAGGGGGGGGGAACACTGAAGCTTTCTTT.

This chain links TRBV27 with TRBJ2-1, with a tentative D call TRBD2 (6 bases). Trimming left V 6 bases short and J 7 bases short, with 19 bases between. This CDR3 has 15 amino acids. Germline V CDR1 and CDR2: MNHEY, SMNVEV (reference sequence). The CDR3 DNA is TGTGCCAGCAGAGAAGAGGGGACTCTCTTGAATGAGCAGTTCTTC. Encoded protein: CASREEGTLLNEQFF.

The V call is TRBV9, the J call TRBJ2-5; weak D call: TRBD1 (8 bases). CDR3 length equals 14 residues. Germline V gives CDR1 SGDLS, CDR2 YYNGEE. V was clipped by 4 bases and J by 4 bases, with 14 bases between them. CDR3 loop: CASSLQGGGETQYF. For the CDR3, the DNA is TGTGCCAGCAGCCTACAGGGGGGGGGAGAGACCCAGTACTTC.

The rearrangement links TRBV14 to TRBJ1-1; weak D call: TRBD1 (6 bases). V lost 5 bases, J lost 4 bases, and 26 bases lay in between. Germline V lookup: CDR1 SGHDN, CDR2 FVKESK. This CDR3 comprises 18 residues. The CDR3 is CASSFTDLQRTEPTEAFF. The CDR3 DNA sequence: TGTGCCAGCAGCTTTACCGACCTCCAACGGACAGAACCCACTGAAGCTTTCTTT.

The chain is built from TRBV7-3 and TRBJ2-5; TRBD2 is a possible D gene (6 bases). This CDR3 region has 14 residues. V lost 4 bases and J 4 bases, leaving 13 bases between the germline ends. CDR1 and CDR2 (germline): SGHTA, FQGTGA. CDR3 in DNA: TGTGCCAGCAGCTATTTCGGGGGACCAGAGACCCAGTACTTC. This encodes CASSYFGGPETQYF.

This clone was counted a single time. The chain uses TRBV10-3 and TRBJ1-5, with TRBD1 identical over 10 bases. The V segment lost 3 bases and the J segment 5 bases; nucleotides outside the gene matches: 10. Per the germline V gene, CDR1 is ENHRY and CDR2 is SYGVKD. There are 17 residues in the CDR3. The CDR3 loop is CAISEGTGVEGDQPQHF. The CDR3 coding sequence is TGTGCCATCAGTGAAGGGACAGGGGTTGAGGGGGATCAGCCCCAGCATTTT.

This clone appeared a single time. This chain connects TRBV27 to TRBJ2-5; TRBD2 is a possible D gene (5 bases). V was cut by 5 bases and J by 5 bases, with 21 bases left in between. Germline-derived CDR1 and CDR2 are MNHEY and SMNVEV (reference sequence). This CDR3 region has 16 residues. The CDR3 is CASSPYGPVSGETQYF. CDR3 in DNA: TGTGCCAGCAGTCCCTATGGGCCCGTGAGCGGTGAGACCCAGTACTTC.

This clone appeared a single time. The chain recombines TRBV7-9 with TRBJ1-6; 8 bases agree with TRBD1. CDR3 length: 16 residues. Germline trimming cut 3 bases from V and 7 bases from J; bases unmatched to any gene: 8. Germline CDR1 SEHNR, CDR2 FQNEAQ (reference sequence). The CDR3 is CASSFRQGKHNSPLHF. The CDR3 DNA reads TGTGCCAGCAGCTTTCGACAGGGGAAACACAATTCACCCCTCCACTTT.

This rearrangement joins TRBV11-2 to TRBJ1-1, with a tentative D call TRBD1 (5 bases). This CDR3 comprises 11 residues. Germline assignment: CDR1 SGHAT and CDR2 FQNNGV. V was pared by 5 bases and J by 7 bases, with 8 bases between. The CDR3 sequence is CASSTGREAFF. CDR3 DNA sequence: TGTGCCAGCAGCACAGGACGTGAAGCTTTCTTT. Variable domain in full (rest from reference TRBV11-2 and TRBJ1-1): EAGVAQSPRYKIIEKRQSVAFWCNPISGHATLYWYQQILGQGPKLLIQFQNNGVVDDSQLPKDRFSAERLKGVDSTLKIQPAKLEDSAVYLCASSTGREAFFGQGTRLTVV.

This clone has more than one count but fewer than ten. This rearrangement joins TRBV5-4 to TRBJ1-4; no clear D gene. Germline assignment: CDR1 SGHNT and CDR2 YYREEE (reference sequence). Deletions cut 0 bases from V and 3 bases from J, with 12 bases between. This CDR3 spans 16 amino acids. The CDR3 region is CASSLVGSEANEKLFF. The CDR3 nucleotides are TGTGCCAGCAGCTTGGTAGGCTCGGAGGCTAATGAAAAACTGTTTTTT.

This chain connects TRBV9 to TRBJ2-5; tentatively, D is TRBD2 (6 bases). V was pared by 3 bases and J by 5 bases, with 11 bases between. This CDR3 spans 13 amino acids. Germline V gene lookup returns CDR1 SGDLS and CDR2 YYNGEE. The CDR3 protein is CASSAGTPETQYF. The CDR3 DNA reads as TGTGCCAGCAGCGCCGGGACTCCTGAGACCCAGTACTTC.